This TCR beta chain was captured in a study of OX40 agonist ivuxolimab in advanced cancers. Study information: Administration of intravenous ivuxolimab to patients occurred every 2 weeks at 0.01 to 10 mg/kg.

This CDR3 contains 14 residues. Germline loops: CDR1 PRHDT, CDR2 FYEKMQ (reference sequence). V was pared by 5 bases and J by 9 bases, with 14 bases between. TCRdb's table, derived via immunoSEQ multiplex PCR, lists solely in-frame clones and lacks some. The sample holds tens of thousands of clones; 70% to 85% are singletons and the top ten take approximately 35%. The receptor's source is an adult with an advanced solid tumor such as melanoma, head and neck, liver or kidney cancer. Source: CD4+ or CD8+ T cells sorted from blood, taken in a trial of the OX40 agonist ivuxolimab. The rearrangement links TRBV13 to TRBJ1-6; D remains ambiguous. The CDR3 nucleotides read TGTGCCAGCAGCCATCGAGGTAGTGGTTCACCCCTCCACTTT. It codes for CASSHRGSGSPLHF.